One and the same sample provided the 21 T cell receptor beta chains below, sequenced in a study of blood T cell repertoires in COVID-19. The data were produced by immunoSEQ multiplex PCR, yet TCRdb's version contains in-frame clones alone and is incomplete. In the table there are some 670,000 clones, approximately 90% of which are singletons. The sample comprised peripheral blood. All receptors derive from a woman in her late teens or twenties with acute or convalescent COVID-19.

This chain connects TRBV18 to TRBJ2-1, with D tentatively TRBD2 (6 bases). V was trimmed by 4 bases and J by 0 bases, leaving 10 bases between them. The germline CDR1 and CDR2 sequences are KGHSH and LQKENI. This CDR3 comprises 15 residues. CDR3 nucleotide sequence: TGTGCCAGCTCACGGCCCGGGAGCTCCTACAATGAGCAGTTCTTC. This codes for CASSRPGSSYNEQFF.

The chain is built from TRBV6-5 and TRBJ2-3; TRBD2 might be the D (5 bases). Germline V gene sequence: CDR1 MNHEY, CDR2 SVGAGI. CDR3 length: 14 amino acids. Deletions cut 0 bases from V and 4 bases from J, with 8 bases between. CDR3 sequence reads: CASSYSTGSDTQYF. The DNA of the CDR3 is TGTGCCAGCAGTTACTCGACGGGATCAGATACGCAGTATTTT.

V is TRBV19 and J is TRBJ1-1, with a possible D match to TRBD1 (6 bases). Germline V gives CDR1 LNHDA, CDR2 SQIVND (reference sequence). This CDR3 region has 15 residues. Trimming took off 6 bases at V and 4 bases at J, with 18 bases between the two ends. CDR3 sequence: CASSPRLGQTTEAFF. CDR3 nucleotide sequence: TGTGCCAGTAGCCCGCGCCTAGGACAGACCACTGAAGCTTTCTTT.

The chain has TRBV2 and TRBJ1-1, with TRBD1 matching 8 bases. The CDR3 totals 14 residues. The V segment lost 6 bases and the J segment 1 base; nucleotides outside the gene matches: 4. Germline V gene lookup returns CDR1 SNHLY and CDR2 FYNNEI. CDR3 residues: CASSLTGGNTEAFF. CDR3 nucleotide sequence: TGTGCCAGCAGCCTAACAGGGGGGAACACTGAAGCTTTCTTT.

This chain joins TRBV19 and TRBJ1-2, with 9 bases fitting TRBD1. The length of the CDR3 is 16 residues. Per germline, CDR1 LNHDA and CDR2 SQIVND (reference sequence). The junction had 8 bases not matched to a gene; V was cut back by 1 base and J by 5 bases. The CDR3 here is CASSIAGQGIWYGYTF. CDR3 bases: TGTGCCAGTAGTATAGCCGGACAGGGGATTTGGTATGGCTACACCTTC.

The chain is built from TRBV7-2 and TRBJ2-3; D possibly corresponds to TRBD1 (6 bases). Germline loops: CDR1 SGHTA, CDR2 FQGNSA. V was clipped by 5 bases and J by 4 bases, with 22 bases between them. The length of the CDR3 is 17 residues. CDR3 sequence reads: CASSRPGRGGLADTQYF. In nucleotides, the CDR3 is TGTGCCAGCAGCCGTCCAGGCAGGGGTGGGTTAGCAGATACGCAGTATTTT. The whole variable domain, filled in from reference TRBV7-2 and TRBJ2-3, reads GAGVSQSPSNKVTEKGKDVELRCDPISGHTALYWYRQSLGQGLEFLIYFQGNSAPDKSGLPSDRFSAERTGGSVSTLTIQRTQQEDSAVYLCASSRPGRGGLADTQYFGPGTRLTVL.

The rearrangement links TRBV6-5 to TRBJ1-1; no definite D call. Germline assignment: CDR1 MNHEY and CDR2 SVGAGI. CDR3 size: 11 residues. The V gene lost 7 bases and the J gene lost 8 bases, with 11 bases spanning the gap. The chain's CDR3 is CASNNGLEAFF. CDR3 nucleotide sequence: TGTGCCAGCAATAATGGACTAGAAGCTTTCTTT.

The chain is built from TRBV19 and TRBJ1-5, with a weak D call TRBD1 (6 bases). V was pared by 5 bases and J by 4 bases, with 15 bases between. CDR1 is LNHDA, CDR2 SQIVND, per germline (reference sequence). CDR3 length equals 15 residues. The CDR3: CASSLALDRNQPQHF. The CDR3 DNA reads TGTGCCAGTAGTCTCGCATTGGACAGAAATCAGCCCCAGCATTTT. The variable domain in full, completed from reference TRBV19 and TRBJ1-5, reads DGGITQSPKYLFRKEGQNVTLSCEQNLNHDAMYWYRQDPGQGLRLIYYSQIVNDFQKGDIAEGYSVSREKKESFPLTVTSAQKNPTAFYLCASSLALDRNQPQHFGDGTRLSIL.

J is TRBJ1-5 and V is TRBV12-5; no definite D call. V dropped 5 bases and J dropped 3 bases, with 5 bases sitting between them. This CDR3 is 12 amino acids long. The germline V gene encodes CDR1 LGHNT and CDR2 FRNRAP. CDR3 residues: CASGPPNQPQHF. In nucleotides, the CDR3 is TGTGCTAGTGGTCCTCCCAATCAGCCCCAGCATTTT. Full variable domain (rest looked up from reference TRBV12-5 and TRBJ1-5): DARVTQTPRHKVTEMGQEVTMRCQPILGHNTVFWYRQTMMQGLELLAYFRNRAPLDDSGMPKDRFSAEMPDATLATLKIQPSEPRDSAVYFCASGPPNQPQHFGDGTRLSIL.

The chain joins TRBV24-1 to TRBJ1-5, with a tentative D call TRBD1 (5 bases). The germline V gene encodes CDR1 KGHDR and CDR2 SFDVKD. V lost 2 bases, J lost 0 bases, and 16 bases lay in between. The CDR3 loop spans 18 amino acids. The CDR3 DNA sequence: TGTGCCACCAGTGATTCCCGTCGACAGCCCAATAGCAATCAGCCCCAGCATTTT. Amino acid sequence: CATSDSRRQPNSNQPQHF.

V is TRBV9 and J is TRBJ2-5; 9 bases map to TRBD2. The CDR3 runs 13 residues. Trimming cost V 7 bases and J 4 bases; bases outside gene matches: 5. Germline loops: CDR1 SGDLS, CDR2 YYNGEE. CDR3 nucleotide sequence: TGTGCCAGCGGCAGCGGGGGGTCAGAGACCCAGTACTTC. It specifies CASGSGGSETQYF.

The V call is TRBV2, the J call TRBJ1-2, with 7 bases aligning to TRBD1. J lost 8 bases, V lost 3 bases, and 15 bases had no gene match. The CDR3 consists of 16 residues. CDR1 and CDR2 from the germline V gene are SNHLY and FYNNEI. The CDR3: CASSEDRKSSIGGYTF. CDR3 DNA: TGTGCCAGCAGTGAGGACAGGAAGAGTTCTATCGGGGGCTACACCTTC.

CDR3 residues: CASSLSETLTDTQYF. The CDR3 coding sequence is TGTGCCAGCAGCCTGAGCGAAACCCTCACAGATACGCAGTATTTT. This chain uses TRBV11-2 with TRBJ2-3, with D unresolved. Germline CDR1 and CDR2: SGHAT and FQNNGV. There are 15 residues in the CDR3. Trimming removed 5 bases from V and 2 bases from J, with 14 bases in between.

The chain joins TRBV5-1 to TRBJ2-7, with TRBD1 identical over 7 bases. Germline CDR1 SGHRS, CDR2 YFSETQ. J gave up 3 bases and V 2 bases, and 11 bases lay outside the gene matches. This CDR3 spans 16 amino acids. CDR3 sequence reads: CASSFSTGKGRYEQYF. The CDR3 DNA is TGCGCCAGCAGCTTTTCGACAGGGAAGGGACGCTACGAGCAGTACTTC.

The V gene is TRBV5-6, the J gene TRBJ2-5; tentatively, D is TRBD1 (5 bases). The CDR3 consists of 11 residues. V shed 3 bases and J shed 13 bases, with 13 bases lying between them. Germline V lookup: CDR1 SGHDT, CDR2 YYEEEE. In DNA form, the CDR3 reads TGTGCCAGCAGCTATGACAGAAGGGTGTACTTC. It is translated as CASSYDRRVYF.

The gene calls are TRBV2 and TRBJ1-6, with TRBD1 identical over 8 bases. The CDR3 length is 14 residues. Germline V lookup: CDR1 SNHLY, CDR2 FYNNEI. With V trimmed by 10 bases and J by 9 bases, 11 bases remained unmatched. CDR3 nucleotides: TGTGCCACCGAACAGGGGGTTGTTGGTTCACCCCTCCACTTT. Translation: CATEQGVVGSPLHF.

The CDR3 protein is CAIEAGTAKRDTQYF. The CDR3 nucleotides read TGTGCCATCGAAGCTGGGACTGCGAAGAGGGATACGCAGTATTTT. This rearrangement joins TRBV24-1 to TRBJ2-3, with a tentative D call TRBD2 (6 bases). CDR1 and CDR2 from the germline V gene are KGHDR and SFDVKD. The CDR3 is 15 residues long. Between the trimmed V and J ends, which lost 11 bases and 6 bases, there was a span of 23 bases.

Written as DNA, the CDR3 is TGTGCCAGCAGCTTCGGCAGGGGGCGCTTCGGCAATCAGCCCCAGCATTTT. Translation: CASSFGRGRFGNQPQHF. The chain carries TRBV5-6 and TRBJ1-5, with TRBD1 identical over 8 bases. Germline lookup yields CDR1 SGHDT and CDR2 YYEEEE. CDR3 length: 17 residues. The V and J ends lost 2 bases and 2 bases, in that order; junction bases with no gene match: 9.

CDR3 in DNA: TGTGCCAGCAGCGTACAGGCAGGGGACACTGAAGCTTTCTTT. It yields the protein CASSVQAGDTEAFF. The chain links TRBV9 to TRBJ1-1, with D tentatively TRBD1 (6 bases). V lost 1 base, J lost 3 bases, and 10 bases lay in between. This CDR3 is built from 14 residues. The germline gives CDR1 SGDLS, CDR2 YYNGEE. Drawing the rest from reference TRBV9 and TRBJ1-1, the complete variable domain is DSGVTQTPKHLITATGQRVTLRCSPRSGDLSVYWYQQSLDQGLQFLIQYYNGEERAKGNILERFSAQQFPDLHSELNLSSLELGDSALYFCASSVQAGDTEAFFGQGTRLTVV.

The CDR3 DNA reads as TGTGCCAGCAGCGAAAGGGGGGGATCGAACACCGGGGAGCTGTTTTTT. This codes for CASSERGGSNTGELFF. The chain employs TRBV7-6 and TRBJ2-2; D is perhaps TRBD2 (7 bases). CDR1 and CDR2 (germline): SGHVS, FNYEAQ. The CDR3 runs 16 residues. V dropped 5 bases and J dropped 0 bases, with 13 bases sitting between them.

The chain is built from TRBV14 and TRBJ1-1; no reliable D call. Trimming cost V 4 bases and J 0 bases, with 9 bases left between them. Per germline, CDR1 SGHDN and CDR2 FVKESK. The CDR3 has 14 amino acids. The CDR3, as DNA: TGTGCCAGCAGCCCTCGTCGGGTGAACACTGAAGCTTTCTTT. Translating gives CASSPRRVNTEAFF.